This T cell receptor (beta chain) was sequenced for a study of identical twins. Each CDR3 protein is one row after TCRdb ran MiXCR on the 5' RACE reads. The sample comprises 450,000 to 500,000 distinct CDR3 sequences, roughly an eighth of which are singletons, and approximately 1% rests with the top ten. V dropped 5 bases and J dropped 0 bases, with 11 bases sitting between them. The CDR3 length is 14 residues. The same specimen was also included in a second study, on yellow fever vaccine responses in identical twins.

The receptor's source is a woman younger than 35 in good health. Sequencing was done on a sample of CD4+ T cells sorted from blood. The chain employs TRBV12-3 or TRBV12-4 and TRBJ2-7, with D unclear. In DNA, the CDR3 is TGTGCCAGCAGTCCCCAACACCTCTCCTACGAGCAGTACTTC. Translated, it gives CASSPQHLSYEQYF.